This T cell receptor beta chain was documented in a study of blood T cell repertoires in COVID-19. Study in general: In each case, the material was cDNA or gDNA derived from T cells, B-cell-depleted T cells, or PBMCs.

Trimming left V 3 bases short and J 1 base short, with 7 bases between. CDR1 and CDR2 from the germline V gene are MGHRA and YSYEKL. The CDR3 extends over 13 amino acids. Assay used: immunoSEQ multiplex PCR; TCRdb lists only in-frame clones, some missing. The data contain fewer than 400,000 clones, 80% to 90% of them seen just once; the ten biggest clones take up 10%. The clonotype originates from a woman aged 45 to 65 who had recovered from COVID-19. The specimen sequenced was PBMCs or T cells enriched from blood (not recorded which). The V gene is TRBV4-1, the J gene TRBJ2-7; weak D call: TRBD1 (5 bases). Here the CDR3 reads CASSHTGSYEQYF. The CDR3 nucleotides are TGCGCCAGCAGCCACACAGGATCCTACGAGCAGTACTTC.